One and the same sample provided the 25 T cell receptor beta chains below, sequenced in a study of early stage breast cancer tumors. The method was immunoSEQ multiplex PCR; TCRdb's version includes in-frame clones alone and lacks a portion of them. Here the sample spans 25,000 to 30,000 clones, 75% to 85% being singletons. What was sequenced was blood. The receptors were gathered from a person between 55 and 69 years old with breast cancer.

The chain couples TRBV19 to TRBJ2-7; D is possibly TRBD1 (6 bases). Germline V gives CDR1 LNHDA, CDR2 SQIVND (reference sequence). With 5 bases removed from V and 2 bases from J, the gap between germline ends came to 10 bases. CDR3 length: 13 residues. CDR3 DNA: TGTGCCAGTAGTTGGACAGCCGCCTACGAGCAGTACTTC. Translated, it gives CASSWTAAYEQYF.

The chain links TRBV28 to TRBJ2-1, with 8 bases that match TRBD2. This CDR3 region has 12 residues. J lost 13 bases, V lost 5 bases, and 7 bases had no gene match. Germline values: CDR1 MDHEN, CDR2 SYDVKM. CDR3 DNA sequence: TGTGCCAGCAGTGCCTTACTAGCGGAACAGTTCTTC. It codes for CASSALLAEQFF.

In its sample, this clone was seen once. The V and J genes are TRBV19 and TRBJ1-3; TRBD1 matches 7 bases. V lost 3 bases and J lost 0; bases outside the gene matches: 5. This CDR3 is 16 amino acids long. Germline CDR1 LNHDA, CDR2 SQIVND (reference sequence). The CDR3 DNA sequence: TGTGCCAGTAGTATCCGCAGGGGGGACTCTGGAAACACCATATATTTT. As protein: CASSIRRGDSGNTIYF.

This chain links TRBV7-2 with TRBJ2-7; 11 nucleotides align to TRBD2. Germline CDR1 and CDR2: SGHTA and FQGNSA. The CDR3 spans 15 residues. After removal of 5 bases from V and 6 bases from J, the junction contained 9 bases not matched to a gene. As DNA, the CDR3 is TGTGCCAGCAGCCCCACCCTAGCGGGAGGTCCCGAGCAGTACTTC. Amino acid sequence: CASSPTLAGGPEQYF.

The genes are TRBV5-1 and TRBJ2-1, with D tentatively TRBD2 (5 bases). The CDR3 sequence is 14 residues long. V dropped 0 bases and J dropped 7 bases, with 11 bases sitting between them. Germline V gene sequence: CDR1 SGHRS, CDR2 YFSETQ. CDR3 nucleotides: TGCGCCAGCAGCTTGGAGGACCGGGGTAATGAGCAGTTCTTC. Translated: CASSLEDRGNEQFF.

The chain recombines TRBV19 with TRBJ2-7; a possible D gene is TRBD2 (5 bases). CDR1 and CDR2 (germline): LNHDA, SQIVND (reference sequence). V was trimmed by 8 bases and J by 4 bases, leaving 18 bases between them. There are 14 residues in the CDR3. DNA for the CDR3: TGTGCCAGTTCCCACGGAGGAGCGGATTACGAGCAGTACTTC. Translation: CASSHGGADYEQYF.

The chain carries TRBV30 and TRBJ2-3, with 9 bases matching TRBD2. V shed 3 bases and J 4 bases; nucleotides not matched to a gene: 14. Germline V lookup: CDR1 GTSNPN, CDR2 SVGIG (reference sequence). The CDR3 spans 17 residues. CDR3 in DNA: TGTGCCTGGAGGGCCATTTCCGGGACTAGCAGATCAGATACGCAGTATTTT. Residues: CAWRAISGTSRSDTQYF.

The V and J genes are TRBV5-1 and TRBJ2-3; maybe TRBD2 (6 bases). V shed 1 base and J shed 5 bases, with 14 bases lying between them. CDR1 and CDR2 from the germline V gene are SGHRS and YFSETQ. This CDR3 region has 15 residues. CDR3 sequence: CASSLFGGMEDTQYF. CDR3 nucleotide sequence: TGCGCCAGCAGCTTGTTCGGAGGGATGGAAGATACGCAGTATTTT. Using reference TRBV5-1 and TRBJ2-3 for the parts outside the CDR3, the full variable domain is KAGVTQTPRYLIKTRGQQVTLSCSPISGHRSVSWYQQTPGQGLQFLFEYFSETQRNKGNFPGRFSGRQFSNSRSEMNVSTLELGDSALYLCASSLFGGMEDTQYFGPGTRLTVL.

This clone has only one observation. For the CDR3, the DNA is TGTGCCAGCAGCTTAGATATGAACACCGGGGAGCTGTTTTTT. This gives the protein CASSLDMNTGELFF. The rearrangement uses TRBV7-2 and TRBJ2-2; D gene unclear. Germline V lookup: CDR1 SGHTA, CDR2 FQGNSA. Trimming took 1 base from V and 1 from J, leaving 4 bases between them. The CDR3 is made up of 14 amino acids.

The J gene is TRBJ2-7, the V gene TRBV27, with D tentatively TRBD1 (8 bases). The CDR3 spans 12 residues. The germline CDR1 and CDR2 sequences are MNHEY and SMNVEV (reference sequence). The V gene lost 6 bases and the J gene lost 7 bases, with 13 bases spanning the gap. The chain's CDR3 is CASSHRGGEQYF. The CDR3, as DNA: TGTGCCAGCAGCCACAGGGGGGGTGAGCAGTACTTC.

This chain uses TRBV18 with TRBJ2-3, with TRBD2 identical over 8 bases. The CDR3 runs to 16 residues. The germline gives CDR1 KGHSH, CDR2 LQKENI. V lost 6 bases and J lost 3; bases outside the gene matches: 11. The CDR3 loop is CASSPFGAGGTDTQYF. The CDR3 bases are TGTGCCAGCTCCCCCTTTGGTGCGGGAGGAACAGATACGCAGTATTTT.

V and J are TRBV18 and TRBJ2-1, with D maybe TRBD2 (7 bases). V lost 1 base, J lost 9 bases, and 16 bases lay in between. CDR1 is KGHSH and CDR2 is LQKENI in the germline V gene. The CDR3 covers 15 residues. The CDR3 protein is CASSPLPNRGAEQFF. CDR3 nucleotide sequence: TGTGCCAGCTCACCACTGCCTAATCGGGGGGCTGAGCAGTTCTTC.

The V gene is TRBV4-3, the J gene TRBJ1-2; D is possibly TRBD1 (6 bases). Germline V gene lookup returns CDR1 LGHNA and CDR2 YSLEER. This CDR3 has 14 residues. V gave up 1 base and J gave up 5 bases, with 11 bases separating them. CDR3 protein: CASSQVGGTYGYTF. The CDR3, as DNA: TGCGCCAGCAGCCAAGTCGGGGGGACATATGGCTACACCTTC.

J is TRBJ2-2 and V is TRBV10-3, with D possibly TRBD1 on 6 matching bases. Germline assignment: CDR1 ENHRY and CDR2 SYGVKD. This CDR3 comprises 14 residues. V was trimmed by 7 bases and J by 2 bases, leaving 11 bases between them. CDR3 DNA: TGTGCCATCATAGCAGGGGCTAACACCGGGGAGCTGTTTTTT. Translating gives CAIIAGANTGELFF.

The chain has TRBV6-5 and TRBJ2-7; the match to TRBD1 covers 8 bases. Germline CDR1 is MNHEY and CDR2 is SVGAGI. The trim removed 4 bases at V and 4 bases at J, leaving 3 bases unmatched. There are 13 residues in the CDR3. The CDR3 sequence: CASSSTGDYEQYF. CDR3 coding DNA: TGTGCCAGCAGTTCGACAGGGGATTACGAGCAGTACTTC.

This chain uses TRBV11-3 with TRBJ2-3; D remains ambiguous. Per the germline V gene, CDR1 is SGHNT and CDR2 is YENEEA. V was shortened by 5 bases and J by 2 bases, with 11 bases between the two germline ends. This CDR3 has 14 amino acids. In DNA form, the CDR3 reads TGTGCCAGCAGCCCCGGCGGCCTCACAGATACGCAGTATTTT. Its translation: CASSPGGLTDTQYF.

The CDR3 reads CASSLGLAGGPMGELFF. The DNA for the CDR3 is TGTGCCAGCAGCTTAGGCCTTGCGGGAGGGCCGATGGGGGAGCTGTTTTTT. V usage is TRBV5-6 and J usage is TRBJ2-2, with TRBD2 matching over 9 bases. CDR3 length equals 17 residues. Germline V gene sequence: CDR1 SGHDT, CDR2 YYEEEE. Trimming removed 2 bases from V and 8 bases from J; junction bases left unmatched: 13.

The CDR3 here is CASSSRDRENYGYTF. The CDR3 DNA follows: TGTGCCAGCAGCTCCCGGGACAGGGAGAACTATGGCTACACCTTC. V and J are TRBV5-4 and TRBJ1-2; 9 bases are shared with TRBD1. Germline CDR1 SGHNT, CDR2 YYREEE (reference sequence). This CDR3 region has 15 residues. Trimming took 3 bases from V and 2 from J; bases not matched to a gene: 5.

The chain recombines TRBV9 with TRBJ2-7, with a possible D match to TRBD2 (6 bases). The V end was cut by 6 bases, the J end by 6 bases, with 16 bases between. The CDR3 spans 13 residues. Germline V gene sequence: CDR1 SGDLS, CDR2 YYNGEE. The CDR3 DNA follows: TGTGCCAGCAACCGGGACTCCGGTGGCGAGCAGTACTTC. Amino acids: CASNRDSGGEQYF.

This clone was recorded once. This chain links TRBV19 with TRBJ2-2; 10 nucleotides match TRBD2. Germline loops: CDR1 LNHDA, CDR2 SQIVND (reference sequence). This CDR3 has 15 residues. The trim removed 6 bases at V and 7 bases at J, leaving 8 bases unmatched. The CDR3 loop reads CASRGAGGPHGELFF. CDR3 sequence (DNA): TGTGCCAGTAGGGGAGCGGGAGGGCCGCACGGGGAGCTGTTTTTT.

The chain has TRBV7-6 and TRBJ1-1; 7 nucleotides line up with TRBD1. The J segment lost 4 bases and the V segment lost 5 bases, leaving 1 base of the junction unmatched. Germline-derived CDR1 and CDR2 are SGHVS and FNYEAQ. The CDR3 loop spans 12 amino acids. CDR3 in DNA: TGTGCCAGCAGCCCAGGGGGCACTGAAGCTTTCTTT. Protein product: CASSPGGTEAFF.

This rearrangement joins TRBV9 to TRBJ1-2; D ambiguous. The CDR3 loop spans 16 amino acids. CDR1 and CDR2 from the germline V gene are SGDLS and YYNGEE. Trimming took 4 bases from V and 4 from J, leaving 20 bases between them. CDR3 sequence: CASSPHQVGGSYGYTF. The DNA of the CDR3 is TGTGCCAGCAGCCCCCACCAGGTGGGCGGGAGCTATGGCTACACCTTC. The whole variable domain, remainder taken from reference TRBV9 and TRBJ1-2, is DSGVTQTPKHLITATGQRVTLRCSPRSGDLSVYWYQQSLDQGLQFLIQYYNGEERAKGNILERFSAQQFPDLHSELNLSSLELGDSALYFCASSPHQVGGSYGYTFGSGTRLTVV.

The chain joins TRBV18 to TRBJ2-7; 7 positions agree with TRBD1. The CDR3 runs to 15 residues. Trimming removed 6 bases from V and 0 bases from J; junction bases left unmatched: 8. Germline V gene data show CDR1 as KGHSH and CDR2 as LQKENI. The CDR3 sequence is CASSLRDSLSYEQYF. As DNA, the CDR3 is TGTGCCAGCTCTCTCCGGGACAGTCTCTCCTACGAGCAGTACTTC. The whole variable domain, remainder taken from reference TRBV18 and TRBJ2-7, is NAGVMQNPRHLVRRRGQEARLRCSPMKGHSHVYWYRQLPEEGLKFMVYLQKENIIDESGMPKERFSAEFPKEGPSILRIQQVVRGDSAAYFCASSLRDSLSYEQYFGPGTRLTVT.

The chain uses TRBV4-3 and TRBJ2-7, with 7 bases identical to TRBD1. Trimming took 6 bases from V and 0 from J; bases not matched to a gene: 14. CDR1 is LGHNA and CDR2 is YSLEER in the germline V gene. The CDR3 runs to 17 residues. CDR3 coding DNA: TGCGCCAGCAGTCATAGCAGAAGGACAGGAAGCTCCTACGAGCAGTACTTC. The encoded protein is CASSHSRRTGSSYEQYF.

The count of this clone is one. The chain uses TRBV29-1 and TRBJ2-5, with 8 positions matching TRBD2. The CDR3 loop spans 17 amino acids. Germline CDR1 and CDR2: SQVTM and ANQGSEA. Trimming took 3 bases from V and 5 from J; bases not matched to a gene: 17. DNA of the CDR3: TGCAGCGTTGATCCCCCAGAGGGCGGGAGGAGGGAGGAGACCCAGTACTTC. It translates to CSVDPPEGGRREETQYF.